The 23 T cell receptor beta chains below come from one sample, sequenced in a study of cytomegalovirus exposure and HLA in healthy donors. Vbeta (60) and Jbeta (13) primers were used in the PCR. The table came from immunoSEQ multiplex PCR; TCRdb's copy has only in-frame clones and leaves some out. This table has over 100,000 clones, about three quarters appearing once. Sequenced input: PBMCs. These receptors came from a woman under 30 in good health and CMV-seropositive.

The chain is built from TRBV7-2 and TRBJ1-2; D is uncertain. Trimming shortened V by 5 bases and J by 2 bases, and 9 bases separated the two germline ends. CDR1 is SGHTA, CDR2 FQGNSA, per germline. The CDR3 has 13 amino acids. The CDR3 DNA reads TGTGCCAGCAGCCACGCGCTCAACTATGGCTACACCTTC. It translates to CASSHALNYGYTF.

This clone was counted a single time. The chain is built from TRBV11-2 and TRBJ1-4; D uncertain. Germline CDR1 and CDR2: SGHAT and FQNNGV. This CDR3 is 15 amino acids long. Trimming stripped 5 bases from V and 1 base from J, with 11 bases between. The CDR3 DNA reads as TGTGCCAGCAGCCCGCACAAGTTAACTAATGAAAAACTGTTTTTT. This codes for CASSPHKLTNEKLFF.

The CDR3 bases are TGCAGCGTTGAGCGGACAGGGACGAACACTGAAGCTTTCTTT. The encoded protein is CSVERTGTNTEAFF. V and J are TRBV29-1 and TRBJ1-1; 8 bases match TRBD1. Germline CDR1 SQVTM, CDR2 ANQGSEA. Trimming took 3 bases from V and 1 from J; bases not matched to a gene: 4. This CDR3 is 14 amino acids long.

This rearrangement joins TRBV5-4 to TRBJ2-7, with D possibly being TRBD2 (5 bases). The CDR3 contains 14 residues. V lost 2 bases and J 0 bases, leaving 9 bases between the germline ends. CDR1 and CDR2 from the germline V gene are SGHNT and YYREEE (reference sequence). The CDR3 protein is CASSFGADSYEQYF. The DNA of the CDR3 is TGTGCCAGCAGCTTCGGAGCGGACTCCTACGAGCAGTACTTC. The variable domain in full, completed from reference TRBV5-4 and TRBJ2-7, reads ETGVTQSPTHLIKTRGQQVTLRCSSQSGHNTVSWYQQALGQGPQFIFQYYREEENGRGNFPPRFSGLQFPNYSSELNVNALELDDSALYLCASSFGADSYEQYFGPGTRLTVT.

The rearrangement joins TRBV5-1 to TRBJ2-1; 10 nucleotides agree with TRBD1. The V gene's germline CDR1 is SGHRS and CDR2 YFSETQ. The CDR3 sequence is 15 residues long. V was clipped by 0 bases and J by 7 bases; unmatched bases: 4. The CDR3 loop is CASSLVGQGGNEQFF. The CDR3 nucleotides read TGCGCCAGCAGCTTGGTTGGACAGGGGGGAAATGAGCAGTTCTTC.

The gene calls are TRBV6-5 and TRBJ2-3; possible D gene TRBD1, 5 bases. The germline gives CDR1 MNHEY, CDR2 SVGAGI. Trimming took off 2 bases at V and 2 bases at J, with 11 bases between the two ends. This CDR3 spans 15 amino acids. The CDR3, as DNA: TGTGCCAGCAGTTACATGGCAGGGTCCACAGATACGCAGTATTTT. Amino acids: CASSYMAGSTDTQYF.

The V gene is TRBV27, the J gene TRBJ2-6; D may be TRBD2 (7 bases). This CDR3 has 19 residues. The V and J ends lost 2 bases and 0 bases respectively, with 17 bases between them. The V gene's germline CDR1 is MNHEY and CDR2 SMNVEV (reference sequence). CDR3 sequence: CASSLGGGGSFSGANVLTF. The CDR3 DNA reads as TGTGCCAGCAGTTTAGGGGGGGGCGGGAGCTTCTCTGGGGCCAACGTCCTGACTTTC.

The chain joins TRBV11-1 to TRBJ2-1; 10 nucleotides agree with TRBD1. CDR1 and CDR2 from the germline V gene are SGHAT and FQDESV (reference sequence). CDR3 length equals 14 residues. With V trimmed by 5 bases and J by 4 bases, 2 bases remained unmatched. The DNA for the CDR3 is TGTGCCAGCAGCCGGGGACAGGGGTACAATGAGCAGTTCTTC. It yields the protein CASSRGQGYNEQFF.

In this sample, this clone turned up a few times. The genes are TRBV6-1 and TRBJ2-7; a weak D match, TRBD2 (6 bases). V dropped 7 bases and J dropped 6 bases, with 7 bases sitting between them. This CDR3 region has 10 residues. From germline, CDR1 is MNHNS and CDR2 SASEGT. Written as DNA, the CDR3 is TGTGCCAGCATGGGAGGCGAGCAGTACTTC. It codes for CASMGGEQYF.

This chain joins TRBV2 and TRBJ2-7; D may be TRBD1 (6 bases). Per the germline V gene, CDR1 is SNHLY and CDR2 is FYNNEI. V lost 5 bases and J 1 base, leaving 9 bases between the germline ends. This CDR3 has 13 amino acids. CDR3 bases: TGTGCCAGCAGTCCTGGACAGTCCTACGAGCAGTACTTC. It translates to CASSPGQSYEQYF. Together with reference TRBV2 and TRBJ2-7, the CDR3 gives the full variable domain: EPEVTQTPSHQVTQMGQEVILRCVPISNHLYFYWYRQILGQKVEFLVSFYNNEISEKSEIFDDQFSVERPDGSNFTLKIRSTKLEDSAMYFCASSPGQSYEQYFGPGTRLTVT.

The CDR3 DNA reads as TGCGCCAGCAGCCGTACCGGGACAGGGGAAAGTCAGCCCCAGCATTTT. Translated, it gives CASSRTGTGESQPQHF. The J gene is TRBJ1-5, the V gene TRBV4-1; 10 nucleotides match TRBD1. The CDR3 consists of 16 residues. Trimming removed 4 bases from V and 6 bases from J; junction bases left unmatched: 9. The germline V gene has CDR1 MGHRA and CDR2 YSYEKL.

The rearrangement uses TRBV5-1 and TRBJ1-3; D might be TRBD1 (5 bases). CDR1 SGHRS and CDR2 YFSETQ come from the germline V gene. The length of the CDR3 is 15 residues. Trimming removed 4 bases from V and 2 bases from J, with 13 bases in between. The CDR3 here is CASSPDSFPGNTIYF. In DNA form, the CDR3 reads TGCGCCAGCAGCCCCGACAGCTTCCCTGGAAACACCATATATTTT.

This rearrangement joins TRBV19 to TRBJ1-1, with D tentatively TRBD1 (6 bases). The length of the CDR3 is 17 residues. V lost 2 bases and J lost 1, with 17 bases in between. Germline lookup yields CDR1 LNHDA and CDR2 SQIVND (reference sequence). Here the CDR3 reads CASSIRQGYGSNTEAFF. The CDR3 DNA sequence: TGTGCCAGTAGTATACGGCAGGGGTATGGGTCGAACACTGAAGCTTTCTTT. The full variable domain, in which reference TRBV19 and TRBJ1-1 provide the parts outside the CDR3, is DGGITQSPKYLFRKEGQNVTLSCEQNLNHDAMYWYRQDPGQGLRLIYYSQIVNDFQKGDIAEGYSVSREKKESFPLTVTSAQKNPTAFYLCASSIRQGYGSNTEAFFGQGTRLTVV.

The V and J genes are TRBV7-3 and TRBJ1-2; the D is unclear. Germline V gene lookup returns CDR1 SGHTA and CDR2 FQGTGA. V lost 4 bases to trimming and J lost 4 bases, with 13 bases between them. CDR3 length: 14 residues. The CDR3 DNA reads as TGTGCCAGCAGCTCCGCGGGAGGTCTCTATGGCTACACCTTC. Translation: CASSSAGGLYGYTF.

The chain uses TRBV10-1 and TRBJ2-7, with 10 bases lining up with TRBD2. Per germline, CDR1 WNHNN and CDR2 SYGVQD (reference sequence). With 10 bases clipped from V and 1 base from J, the junction kept 4 bases outside the gene matches. The CDR3 runs 13 residues. The DNA of the CDR3 is TGCGCCACCCCGGGACTAGCGTCCTACGAGCAGTACTTC. It translates to CATPGLASYEQYF.

This clone was observed a few times. This chain links TRBV5-1 with TRBJ1-2, with 11 bases matching TRBD1. This CDR3 comprises 15 residues. The germline V gene has CDR1 SGHRS and CDR2 YFSETQ. V lost 5 bases to trimming and J lost 3 bases; unmatched junction nucleotides: 6. As DNA, the CDR3 is TGCGCCAGCAGGAACTGGACAGGGGGCGACTATGGCTACACCTTC. Translation gives CASRNWTGGDYGYTF.

The V gene is TRBV5-5, the J gene TRBJ2-7, with D tentatively TRBD2 (6 bases). The CDR3 sequence is 15 residues long. Germline CDR1 and CDR2: SGHKS and YYEKEE (reference sequence). V was trimmed by 1 base and J by 2 bases, leaving 13 bases between them. The DNA of the CDR3 is TGTGCCAGCAGCTTGTGGGGAGGAGGGACCTACGAGCAGTACTTC. It yields the protein CASSLWGGGTYEQYF.

The chain carries TRBV2 and TRBJ2-7, with 8 bases lining up with TRBD1. J was trimmed by 4 bases and V by 4 bases; bases with no gene match: 12. Germline V gives CDR1 SNHLY, CDR2 FYNNEI. This CDR3 comprises 16 residues. The CDR3 DNA sequence: TGTGCCAGCAGTGTAGGGCAGGGGGCGCGTACATACGAGCAGTACTTC. Protein sequence: CASSVGQGARTYEQYF.

The J gene is TRBJ2-7, the V gene TRBV15; D remains unclear. CDR3 size: 14 residues. Germline CDR1 and CDR2: LNHNV and YYDKDF (reference sequence). V lost 1 base to trimming and J lost 2 bases, with 9 bases between them. CDR3 amino acids: CATSRGRDTYEQYF. In nucleotides, the CDR3 is TGTGCCACCAGCAGAGGCCGTGACACCTACGAGCAGTACTTC. Based on the CDR3 plus reference TRBV15 and TRBJ2-7, the full variable domain is DAMVIQNPRYQVTQFGKPVTLSCSQTLNHNVMYWYQQKSSQAPKLLFHYYDKDFNNEADTPDNFQSRRPNTSFCFLDIRSPGLGDTAMYLCATSRGRDTYEQYFGPGTRLTVT.

The chain couples TRBV5-8 to TRBJ1-1; the D gene is possibly TRBD1 (5 bases). V was pared by 4 bases and J by 6 bases, with 13 bases between. This CDR3 spans 13 amino acids. The germline CDR1 and CDR2 sequences are SGHTS and YDEGEE. The CDR3 loop reads CASSRDSPAEAFF. CDR3 sequence (DNA): TGTGCCAGCAGCCGCGACAGTCCGGCTGAAGCTTTCTTT.

In this sample, this clone turned up once. The V gene is TRBV7-3, the J gene TRBJ2-6, with D maybe TRBD1 (5 bases). The V end lost 2 bases, the J end lost 3 bases, and 8 bases lay between the germline ends. Germline V gene lookup returns CDR1 SGHTA and CDR2 FQGTGA. CDR3 length: 15 residues. CDR3 nucleotides: TGTGCCAGCAGCTTACCAGGGTTTGGGGCCAACGTCCTGACTTTC. This encodes CASSLPGFGANVLTF. The whole variable domain, remainder taken from reference TRBV7-3 and TRBJ2-6, is GAGVSQTPSNKVTEKGKYVELRCDPISGHTALYWYRQSLGQGPEFLIYFQGTGAADDSGLPNDRFFAVRPEGSVSTLKIQRTERGDSAVYLCASSLPGFGANVLTFGAGSRLTVL.

The chain carries TRBV5-1 and TRBJ2-3; tentatively, D is TRBD2 (5 bases). The CDR3 consists of 15 residues. Germline lookup yields CDR1 SGHRS and CDR2 YFSETQ. Trimming took off 3 bases at V and 0 bases at J, with 11 bases between the two ends. The CDR3 nucleotides are TGCGCCAGCAGCTCCGAACGGGGTAGCACAGATACGCAGTATTTT. It codes for CASSSERGSTDTQYF.

V and J are TRBV2 and TRBJ1-6; tentatively, D is TRBD1 (6 bases). The CDR3 sequence is 14 residues long. Germline lookup yields CDR1 SNHLY and CDR2 FYNNEI. Trimming removed 8 bases from V and 9 bases from J, with 17 bases in between. CDR3 nucleotide sequence: TGTGCCAGCGCAGAACAGGGTCAGGGTTCACCCCTCCACTTT. It specifies CASAEQGQGSPLHF.